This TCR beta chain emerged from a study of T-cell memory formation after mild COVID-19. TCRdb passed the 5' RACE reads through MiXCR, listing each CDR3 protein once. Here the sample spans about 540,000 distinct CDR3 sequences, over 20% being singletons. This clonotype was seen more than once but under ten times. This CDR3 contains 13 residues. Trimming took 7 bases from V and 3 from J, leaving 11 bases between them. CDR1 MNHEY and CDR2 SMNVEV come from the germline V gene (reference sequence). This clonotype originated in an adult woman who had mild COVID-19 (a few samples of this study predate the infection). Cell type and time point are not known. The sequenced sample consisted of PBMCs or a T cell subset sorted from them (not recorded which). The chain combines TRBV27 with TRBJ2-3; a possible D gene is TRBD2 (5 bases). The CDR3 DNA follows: TGTGCCAGCAACGCAGGCGGGACAGATACGCAGTATTTT. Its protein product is CASNAGGTDTQYF.